This T cell receptor (beta chain) was found in a study of early T cells in non-severe SARS-CoV-2 infection. For the study at large: Sequencing used unsorted whole-blood bulk RNA, so chains lack pairing. Study conclusions and caveats: Private and CD4 specificities were missed by VDJdb matching, which favored anti-spike CD8 responses.

The sample holds a few counts of this clonotype. The antigen remains unidentified. The protocol attached unique molecular identifiers to individual cDNA molecules. MiXCR, run by TCRdb on the 5' RACE reads, gives a single entry per CDR3 protein. The table lists tens of thousands of distinct CDR3 sequences, 4.5% to 5.5% of them singletons, with about a tenth in the top ten. From germline, CDR1 is SEHNR and CDR2 FQNEAQ (reference sequence). CDR3 length: 15 residues. The V end was cut by 3 bases, the J end by 0 bases, with 9 bases between. V is TRBV7-9 and J is TRBJ2-1; D may correspond to TRBD1 or TRBD2 (5 bases each). Source material: whole blood. The sequence came from an adult who was a healthcare worker with PCR-confirmed SARS-CoV-2 infection or an uninfected control (not recorded which). The CDR3 sequence: CASSFSDSSYNEQFF. The CDR3 DNA reads as TGTGCCAGCAGCTTTAGCGACAGCTCCTACAATGAGCAGTTCTTC.